This T cell receptor (beta chain) was captured in a study of blood T cell repertoires in COVID-19. Whole-study context: Acute and convalescent COVID-19 samples came from the United States, Italy and Spain. PBMCs, B-cell-depleted T cells, or T cells provided the cDNA or gDNA that made up the material.

Authors' analysis steps: Amplifying reference gene primers gave estimates of nucleated cell counts. Profiling relied on immunoSEQ multiplex PCR, and the TCRdb table lists in-frame clones only, not all of them. The DNA gave D and trimming, while V, J and clone size come from that table. This table has nearly 300,000 clones, roughly 90% appearing once. Participants, about 18 to 90 years old, spanned around 25 US areas. The V end lost 1 base, the J end lost 5 bases, and 12 bases lay between the germline ends. The germline CDR1 and CDR2 sequences are SGHRS and YFSETQ. The CDR3 covers 14 residues. The V call is TRBV5-1, the J call TRBJ2-5, with a possible D match to TRBD1 (6 bases). Sequences were obtained from PBMCs or T cells enriched from blood (not recorded which). The TCR was taken from a woman aged 45-65 years who had been exposed to COVID-19. The CDR3 here is CASSLSGDAETQYF. CDR3 coding DNA: TGCGCCAGCAGCTTGTCAGGGGATGCGGAGACCCAGTACTTC.